The 8 T cell receptor beta chains below come from one sample, sequenced in a study of human T cells and chemical hapten exposure. Each CDR3 protein is one row after TCRdb ran MiXCR on the RACE reads. Found here are about 43,000 distinct CDR3 sequences, 3% to 3.5% of them singletons; the top ten hold about 6.7%. Time point defined: patch test 2, 6 weeks after DPC sensitization. As to treatment: therapeutic diphenylcyclopropenone sensitization with weekly scalp DPC. Sample: whole blood, taken in connection with sensitization to the hapten diphenylcyclopropenone (DPC). Receptors were obtained from a man aged 40-49 years with alopecia areata. Some clones in this sample may be carry-over from other donors' samples.

The DNA of the CDR3 is TGTGCCAGTAGTACTCGAACGGAGACCCAGCAGTACTTC. Translation gives CASSTRTETQQYF. The chain uses TRBV19 and TRBJ2-7; unclear D gene. CDR3 length equals 13 residues. Per germline, CDR1 LNHDA and CDR2 SQIVND (reference sequence). V was trimmed by 4 bases and J by 8 bases, leaving 15 bases between them.

This clonotype was detected many times. The chain joins TRBV28 to TRBJ2-1; 9 nucleotides agree with TRBD1. The V segment lost 4 bases and the J segment 0 bases; nucleotides outside the gene matches: 4. CDR3 length: 16 residues. Germline assignment: CDR1 MDHEN and CDR2 SYDVKM. CDR3 region: CASSSGTGSSYNEQFF. CDR3 DNA sequence: TGTGCCAGCAGTTCGGGGACAGGGAGCTCCTACAATGAGCAGTTCTTC. Variable domain in full (rest from reference TRBV28 and TRBJ2-1): DVKVTQSSRYLVKRTGEKVFLECVQDMDHENMFWYRQDPGLGLRLIYFSYDVKMKEKGDIPEGYSVSREKKERFSLILESASTNQTSMYLCASSSGTGSSYNEQFFGPGTRLTVL.

This clonotype appeared many times. This chain joins TRBV5-1 and TRBJ2-7, with 8 positions matching TRBD1. The trim removed 0 bases at V and 2 bases at J, leaving 4 bases unmatched. Germline V gene data show CDR1 as SGHRS and CDR2 as YFSETQ. CDR3 length: 15 amino acids. The CDR3 bases are TGCGCCAGCAGCTTGGAGACAGGGGAAACCTACGAGCAGTACTTC. Translated: CASSLETGETYEQYF.

This clonotype was observed many times. The chain recombines TRBV12-3 or TRBV12-4 with TRBJ1-5; TRBD1 is a possible D gene (6 bases). V lost 5 bases to trimming and J lost 10 bases, with 12 bases between them. This CDR3 has 12 residues. The CDR3 DNA reads as TGTGCCAGCAGTCCCTGGGACATTCCCCAGCATTTT. Protein product: CASSPWDIPQHF.

This clonotype was seen a handful of times. The chain carries TRBV3-1 and TRBJ1-4; no definite D call. The CDR3 runs to 14 residues. Germline CDR1 LGHDT, CDR2 YNNKEL (reference sequence). The V and J ends lost 3 bases and 8 bases respectively, with 13 bases between them. The CDR3 DNA follows: TGTGCCAGCAGCCACCCGGGCCCAGTGGAAAAACTGTTTTTT. Protein sequence: CASSHPGPVEKLFF.

The rearrangement uses TRBV5-1 and TRBJ2-3; D gene uncertain. The ends were cut back, 0 bases at V and 5 bases at J, with 1 base in the middle. This CDR3 is 11 amino acids long. The V gene's germline CDR1 is SGHRS and CDR2 YFSETQ. The CDR3 sequence is CASSLEDTQYF. The CDR3 coding sequence is TGCGCCAGCAGCTTGGAAGATACGCAGTATTTT.

This clonotype was seen at least ten times. The chain combines TRBV6-5 with TRBJ1-1; D unresolved. Germline assignment: CDR1 MNHEY and CDR2 SVGAGI. The CDR3 is 13 residues long. The V gene lost 5 bases and the J gene lost 3 bases, with 10 bases spanning the gap. Here the CDR3 DNA reads TGTGCCAGCAGTCTCACGTCCGACACTGAAGCTTTCTTT. This gives the protein CASSLTSDTEAFF.

This clonotype turned up a few times. V gene TRBV28 combines with J gene TRBJ1-2; 9 nucleotides agree with TRBD1. V shed 8 bases, J shed 5 bases, and the junction held 9 bases outside the gene matches. This CDR3 has 14 residues. Looked up from germline, CDR1 is MDHEN and CDR2 is SYDVKM. The CDR3 DNA follows: TGTGCCAGCTCAAGGACAGGGGATTTGTATGGCTACACCTTC. Its translation: CASSRTGDLYGYTF.